The 26 T cell receptor beta chains below come from one sample, sequenced in a study of identical twins. TCRdb called the 5' RACE reads again in MiXCR, with one record for every CDR3 protein. This sample has 600,000 to 800,000 distinct CDR3 sequences, with roughly 20% found just once. These data are also associated with another study on T cells expressing NK-cell markers.

Sequences were obtained from PBMCs. These receptors were obtained from a woman between 18 and 29 years old in good health.

Written as DNA, the CDR3 is TGCAGTGCTAGATTGGCAGGAGTCGACACCGGGGAGCTGTTTTTT. Translated: CSARLAGVDTGELFF. This sequence joins TRBV20-1 and TRBJ2-2; D remains ambiguous. The CDR3 contains 15 residues. Between the trimmed V and J ends, which lost 2 bases and 3 bases, there was a span of 13 bases. The germline V gene has CDR1 DFQATT and CDR2 SNEGSKA (reference sequence).

The rearrangement links TRBV7-7 to TRBJ2-1; 15 nucleotides match TRBD2. The CDR3 is made up of 17 amino acids. The germline V gene has CDR1 SSHAT and CDR2 FNYEAQ (reference sequence). J lost 5 bases, V lost 4 bases, and 6 bases had no gene match. This CDR3 reads CASSSGTSGRLNNEQFF. CDR3 DNA: TGTGCCAGCAGCTCCGGGACTAGCGGGAGGTTGAACAATGAGCAGTTCTTC.

This clonotype has at least ten counts. The chain employs TRBV20-1 and TRBJ2-2; D possibly corresponds to TRBD1 (5 bases). Germline loops: CDR1 DFQATT, CDR2 SNEGSKA (reference sequence). This CDR3 contains 13 residues. With 6 bases removed from V and 1 base from J, the gap between germline ends came to 9 bases. The CDR3 sequence: CSARTGNTGELFF. The DNA of the CDR3 is TGCAGTGCCCGAACAGGGAACACCGGGGAGCTGTTTTTT.

This clonotype occurred many times. The chain joins TRBV5-1 to TRBJ1-2; 7 positions match TRBD1. CDR3 length: 14 residues. Germline CDR1 and CDR2: SGHRS and YFSETQ. After removal of 4 bases from V and 3 bases from J, the junction contained 6 bases not matched to a gene. The CDR3 reads CASSTQGQDYGYTF. In DNA, the CDR3 is TGCGCCAGCAGCACCCAAGGACAGGACTATGGCTACACCTTC.

CDR3 amino acids: CASSLGRTSATNEKLFF. Here the CDR3 DNA reads TGTGCCAGCAGTTTAGGACGGACAAGTGCAACTAATGAAAAACTGTTTTTT. The rearrangement links TRBV6-5 to TRBJ1-4; the D gene is possibly TRBD1 (5 bases). Trimming stripped 4 bases from V and 0 bases from J, with 15 bases between. Germline V CDR1 and CDR2: MNHEY, SVGAGI. The CDR3 length is 17 residues.

The rearrangement joins TRBV7-9 to TRBJ2-5, with a possible D match to TRBD1 (7 bases). Germline V gene sequence: CDR1 SEHNR, CDR2 FQNEAQ (reference sequence). The CDR3 runs to 16 residues. V was pared by 5 bases and J by 1 base, with 17 bases between. The CDR3 DNA is TGTGCCAGCAGCCCCCTTGGAGGGACAGCCCAAGAGACCCAGTACTTC. Residues: CASSPLGGTAQETQYF.

J is TRBJ2-7 and V is TRBV6-2 or TRBV6-3; unclear D gene. The CDR3 has 13 residues. Germline loops: CDR1 MNHEY, CDR2 SVGEGT. V shed 4 bases and J shed 4 bases, with 11 bases lying between them. The CDR3 loop reads CASSSNNGYEQYF. The CDR3 DNA is TGTGCCAGCAGTTCGAATAACGGGTACGAGCAGTACTTC.

This chain uses TRBV12-5 with TRBJ2-1; perhaps TRBD1 as D (5 bases). Looked up from germline, CDR1 is LGHNT and CDR2 is FRNRAP. CDR3 size: 11 residues. V was clipped by 0 bases and J by 12 bases, with 6 bases between them. CDR3 coding DNA: TGTGCTAGTGGTTTGGTCCAGGGGCAGTTCTTC. It specifies CASGLVQGQFF.

This clonotype was counted only a few times. The chain combines TRBV27 with TRBJ2-7; D is perhaps TRBD1 (5 bases). The ends were cut back, 2 bases at V and 4 bases at J, with 9 bases in the middle. Germline assignment: CDR1 MNHEY and CDR2 SMNVEV (reference sequence). This CDR3 comprises 13 residues. This CDR3 reads CASSLTTDYEQYF. The CDR3 DNA follows: TGTGCCAGCAGTTTAACGACAGATTACGAGCAGTACTTC.

The table lists this clonotype with a few counts. The chain combines TRBV4-3 with TRBJ2-1; D gene unclear. The CDR3 is made up of 15 amino acids. V lost 1 base and J lost 5, with 12 bases in between. Germline CDR1 and CDR2: LGHNA and YSLEER. CDR3 protein: CASSQAFGRNNEQFF. CDR3 coding DNA: TGCGCCAGCAGCCAAGCCTTCGGACGTAACAATGAGCAGTTCTTC.

At least ten counts were recorded for this clonotype. The chain recombines TRBV4-3 with TRBJ1-6; 7 nucleotides agree with TRBD1. This CDR3 has 15 residues. Germline lookup yields CDR1 LGHNA and CDR2 YSLEER. V gave up 2 bases and J gave up 8 bases; unmatched junction bases: 6. CDR3 region: CASSQQTGRDSPLHF. CDR3 DNA sequence: TGCGCCAGCAGCCAACAGACAGGGAGGGATTCACCCCTCCACTTT.

In this sample, this clonotype turned up a few times. The chain is built from TRBV9 and TRBJ2-3; 9 bases fit TRBD2. J was trimmed by 0 bases and V by 3 bases; bases with no gene match: 5. Germline lookup yields CDR1 SGDLS and CDR2 YYNGEE. The CDR3 is 16 residues long. The CDR3 DNA follows: TGTGCCAGCAGCGGTAGCGGGGGTACTAGCACAGATACGCAGTATTTT. Its protein product is CASSGSGGTSTDTQYF. The full variable domain, completed using reference TRBV9 and TRBJ2-3, is DSGVTQTPKHLITATGQRVTLRCSPRSGDLSVYWYQQSLDQGLQFLIQYYNGEERAKGNILERFSAQQFPDLHSELNLSSLELGDSALYFCASSGSGGTSTDTQYFGPGTRLTVL.

This clonotype was counted at least ten times. This chain joins TRBV5-1 and TRBJ1-2; D may be TRBD1 (5 bases). Germline V gene sequence: CDR1 SGHRS, CDR2 YFSETQ. CDR3 size: 13 residues. V lost 0 bases and J lost 8, with 11 bases in between. CDR3 loop: CASSLGAGRGYTF. CDR3 DNA: TGCGCCAGCAGCTTGGGGGCAGGGCGAGGCTACACCTTC.

V and J are TRBV30 and TRBJ2-3; 8 bases map to TRBD1. The CDR3 sequence is 14 residues long. The junction had 2 bases not matched to a gene; V was cut back by 1 base and J by 2 bases. Germline assignment: CDR1 GTSNPN and CDR2 SVGIG (reference sequence). The CDR3 sequence: CAWSGGQATDTQYF. The CDR3 region has the DNA TGTGCCTGGAGTGGGGGACAGGCCACAGATACGCAGTATTTT.

The rearrangement uses TRBV3-1 and TRBJ2-5; D unclear. The CDR3 has 14 amino acids. Germline V gene lookup returns CDR1 LGHDT and CDR2 YNNKEL (reference sequence). The germline V and J ends were trimmed by 2 bases and 0 bases, with 7 bases remaining between them. CDR3 sequence reads: CASSQRPNQETQYF. In DNA form, the CDR3 reads TGTGCCAGCAGCCAACGCCCGAACCAAGAGACCCAGTACTTC.

A word on this clonotype: A much larger clone differs by one base, so this may be a read error. This chain connects TRBV7-9 to TRBJ2-1, with TRBD2 as a possible D gene (6 bases). Germline values: CDR1 SEHNR, CDR2 FQNEAQ (reference sequence). The V gene lost 2 bases and the J gene lost 7 bases, with 15 bases spanning the gap. The CDR3 runs to 15 residues. CDR3 sequence: CASSLTSWRLNEQFF. The CDR3 region has the DNA TGTGCCAGCAGCTTAACTAGCTGGAGATTAAATGAGCAGTTCTTC.

The chain employs TRBV20-1 and TRBJ2-1, with 7 bases matching TRBD2. This CDR3 contains 14 residues. CDR1 is DFQATT and CDR2 is SNEGSKA in the germline V gene (reference sequence). V lost 4 bases and J lost 9; bases outside the gene matches: 12. CDR3 in amino acids: CSAKDLAGGGEQFF. The CDR3 DNA is TGCAGTGCTAAAGACTTAGCGGGCGGAGGTGAGCAGTTCTTC.

This clonotype was recorded a few times. The V and J genes are TRBV7-2 and TRBJ1-5; TRBD1 matches 7 bases. Looked up from germline, CDR1 is SGHTA and CDR2 is FQGNSA. V dropped 1 base and J dropped 5; count of bases not matched to a gene: 11. This CDR3 is built from 17 residues. CDR3 protein: CASSLGWGRGGYQPQHF. Here the CDR3 DNA reads TGTGCCAGCAGCTTAGGCTGGGGCAGGGGGGGTTATCAGCCCCAGCATTTT.

This clonotype was observed a handful of times. The CDR3 sequence: CSARTGNNSPLHF. Written as DNA, the CDR3 is TGCAGTGCCCGAACAGGGAATAATTCACCCCTCCACTTT. The V gene is TRBV20-1, the J gene TRBJ1-6, with D maybe TRBD1 (6 bases). Trimming cost V 6 bases and J 5 bases, with 11 bases left between them. This CDR3 comprises 13 residues. Germline V CDR1 and CDR2: DFQATT, SNEGSKA (reference sequence).

This rearrangement joins TRBV11-1 to TRBJ2-7, with D unclear. V was cut by 2 bases and J by 3 bases, with 14 bases left in between. Per the germline V gene, CDR1 is SGHAT and CDR2 is FQDESV (reference sequence). This CDR3 region has 15 residues. The CDR3 here is CASSLNPTPSYEQYF. The CDR3 DNA reads TGTGCCAGCAGCTTAAACCCGACTCCTAGCTACGAGCAGTACTTC.

The chain uses TRBV10-3 and TRBJ1-5; no clear D gene. Germline assignment: CDR1 ENHRY and CDR2 SYGVKD. Between the trimmed V and J ends, which lost 4 bases and 0 bases, there was a span of 1 base. The CDR3 sequence is 12 residues long. The CDR3 coding sequence is TGTGCCATCAGTGTTAGCAATCAGCCCCAGCATTTT. Encoded protein: CAISVSNQPQHF.

This clonotype was observed a few times. The chain couples TRBV3-1 to TRBJ2-7, with a tentative D call TRBD1 (5 bases). Germline-derived CDR1 and CDR2 are LGHDT and YNNKEL (reference sequence). Trimming took off 1 base at V and 6 bases at J, with 7 bases between the two ends. The CDR3 length is 12 residues. CDR3 region: CASSQVGREQYF. The CDR3 DNA sequence: TGTGCCAGCAGCCAAGTGGGGCGCGAGCAGTACTTC.

The table lists this clonotype with a few counts. The chain employs TRBV7-2 and TRBJ2-7; D possibly matches TRBD1 or TRBD2 (5 bases each). V was trimmed by 5 bases and J by 3 bases, leaving 17 bases between them. This CDR3 region has 15 residues. Germline CDR1 SGHTA, CDR2 FQGNSA. This CDR3 is CASSLFGLRDYEQYF. In DNA form, the CDR3 reads TGTGCCAGCAGCCTATTTGGACTCAGGGACTACGAGCAGTACTTC. The complete variable domain, with remaining parts taken from reference TRBV7-2 and TRBJ2-7, reads GAGVSQSPSNKVTEKGKDVELRCDPISGHTALYWYRQSLGQGLEFLIYFQGNSAPDKSGLPSDRFSAERTGGSVSTLTIQRTQQEDSAVYLCASSLFGLRDYEQYFGPGTRLTVT.

The chain employs TRBV30 and TRBJ2-1; 7 positions match TRBD2. V was clipped by 8 bases and J by 8 bases; unmatched bases: 18. Germline CDR1 reads GTSNPN; CDR2 reads SVGIG (reference sequence). The CDR3 has 15 amino acids. CDR3 sequence reads: CAGTNYGRPGDEQFF. DNA of the CDR3: TGTGCCGGGACTAACTACGGACGCCCGGGGGATGAGCAGTTCTTC.

This clonotype appeared a few times. J is TRBJ2-3 and V is TRBV9, with D hard to call. Trimming cost V 0 bases and J 6 bases, with 5 bases left between them. CDR3 length: 12 amino acids. Germline V gene sequence: CDR1 SGDLS, CDR2 YYNGEE. CDR3 sequence (DNA): TGTGCCAGCAGCGTAGTCTCGGATACGCAGTATTTT. Protein sequence: CASSVVSDTQYF. Using reference TRBV9 and TRBJ2-3 for the parts outside the CDR3, the full variable domain is DSGVTQTPKHLITATGQRVTLRCSPRSGDLSVYWYQQSLDQGLQFLIQYYNGEERAKGNILERFSAQQFPDLHSELNLSSLELGDSALYFCASSVVSDTQYFGPGTRLTVL.

V usage is TRBV18 and J usage is TRBJ2-1, with D maybe TRBD2 (5 bases). Germline V gives CDR1 KGHSH, CDR2 LQKENI. The length of the CDR3 is 13 residues. Trimming stripped 1 base from V and 6 bases from J, with 7 bases between. The CDR3 protein is CASSPRLSNEQFF. As DNA, the CDR3 is TGTGCCAGCTCACCACGACTATCCAATGAGCAGTTCTTC.